The 9 T cell receptor beta chains below were found in one sample sequenced in a study of shared clonotypes between healthy human individuals (dated by TCRdb to the early 2020s). The receptor library was made with the immunoSEQ multiplex PCR assay. The table was pulled from immuneACCESS by TCRdb, which kept in-frame rearrangements only. Such tables lose some clones; where checked, under half of the loss comes from unresolved V genes, and the rest has no known cause. The table for this sample lists roughly 2 million clones; roughly 95% of them were counted only once. Over 0.1% of the sample rests with the top ten. Sequenced material: naive CD4+ T cells sorted from blood. Sample cell subset or site, as interpreted from the label and publication: CD45RA+ positively selected. Receptors were obtained from a young man in good health.

The rearrangement links TRBV6-1 to TRBJ2-7; possible D gene TRBD1, 5 bases. Germline CDR1 MNHNS, CDR2 SASEGT. The length of the CDR3 is 13 residues. V lost 6 bases and J lost 5, with 14 bases in between. CDR3 sequence reads: CASRLTDLNEQYF. Written as DNA, the CDR3 is TGTGCCAGCAGATTGACAGATTTGAACGAGCAGTACTTC.

The V and J genes are TRBV6-6 and TRBJ1-6; tentatively, D is TRBD1 (5 bases). Germline CDR1 reads MNHNY; CDR2 reads SVGAGI (reference sequence). CDR3 length equals 13 residues. V lost 5 bases and J 6 bases, leaving 8 bases between the germline ends. The DNA for the CDR3 is TGTGCCAGCAGTCACGGGGGTAATTCACCCCTCCACTTT. Protein sequence: CASSHGGNSPLHF.

About this clone: One base away lies a much larger clone, so this may be a sequencing read error. V and J are TRBV10-2 and TRBJ2-5; D unclear. From germline, CDR1 is WSHSY and CDR2 SAAADI. V lost 6 bases, J lost 1 base, and 3 bases lay in between. The CDR3 has 11 amino acids. CDR3 sequence: CASSLQETQYF. The DNA for the CDR3 is TGCGCCAGCAGCCTCCAAGAGACCCAGTACTTC.

CDR3: CASSQDSGARFNQPQHF. For the CDR3, the DNA is TGCGCCAGCAGCCAAGATAGCGGGGCCAGGTTCAATCAGCCCCAGCATTTT. This sequence joins TRBV4-1 and TRBJ1-5, with D tentatively TRBD1 (5 bases). V lost 0 bases to trimming and J lost 3 bases, with 15 bases between them. This CDR3 spans 17 amino acids. Germline CDR1 reads MGHRA; CDR2 reads YSYEKL.

The chain joins TRBV14 to TRBJ2-5, with D possibly called TRBD1 or TRBD2 (5 bases each). Germline V lookup: CDR1 SGHDN, CDR2 FVKESK. This CDR3 comprises 14 residues. V dropped 1 base and J dropped 7 bases, with 13 bases sitting between them. CDR3 in DNA: TGTGCCAGCAGCCAAGTTGGGACGAAACCGACCCAGTACTTC. Protein product: CASSQVGTKPTQYF.

This rearrangement joins TRBV11-2 to TRBJ2-7; D may be TRBD1 or TRBD2 (5 bases each). The CDR3 has 14 amino acids. Germline values: CDR1 SGHAT, CDR2 FQNNGV. With 5 bases removed from V and 2 bases from J, the gap between germline ends came to 13 bases. CDR3 DNA sequence: TGTGCCAGCAGCGCCACTGGGACGGCCTACGAGCAGTACTTC. It encodes CASSATGTAYEQYF.

The chain uses TRBV5-8 and TRBJ2-7; 8 bases fit TRBD1. The CDR3 sequence is 15 residues long. Trimming removed 3 bases from V and 2 bases from J; junction bases left unmatched: 7. The germline V gene has CDR1 SGHTS and CDR2 YDEGEE. The CDR3 region is CASSSTGANPYEQYF. CDR3 DNA: TGTGCCAGCAGCTCGACAGGGGCCAACCCCTACGAGCAGTACTTC.

The chain has TRBV30 and TRBJ1-5; D is unclear. Trimming pared 2 bases from V and 4 bases from J, leaving 9 bases between. This CDR3 has 13 amino acids. Germline V CDR1 and CDR2: GTSNPN, SVGIG (reference sequence). CDR3 amino acids: CAWSRASNQPQHF. CDR3 in DNA: TGTGCCTGGAGTCGGGCGTCAAATCAGCCCCAGCATTTT.

This rearrangement joins TRBV5-1 to TRBJ1-2, with D perhaps matching TRBD1 (5 bases). This CDR3 region has 19 residues. Trimming pared 0 bases from V and 8 bases from J, leaving 29 bases between. Germline V gene lookup returns CDR1 SGHRS and CDR2 YFSETQ. The CDR3 DNA reads as TGCGCCAGCAGCTTGGGTGGGGCTCGAGAAAATAGGGTTGTTGGAGGCTACACCTTC. The encoded protein is CASSLGGARENRVVGGYTF.